Below are 4 T cell receptor beta chains sequenced from a single sample in a study of early T cells in non-severe SARS-CoV-2 infection. In TCRdb, the 5' RACE reads were re-called with MiXCR into one record per CDR3 protein. The table includes some 19,000 distinct CDR3 sequences, over 4% detected once. Sequencing input: whole blood. These receptors originate from an adult who was a healthcare worker with PCR-confirmed SARS-CoV-2 infection or an uninfected control (not recorded which).

In this sample, this clonotype turned up a few times. This chain links TRBV14 with TRBJ2-1, with 7 bases matching TRBD1. The CDR3 consists of 12 residues. J was trimmed by 11 bases and V by 4 bases; bases with no gene match: 5. Germline V gene lookup returns CDR1 SGHDN and CDR2 FVKESK. The CDR3 loop reads CASSLDRVKQFF. The CDR3 DNA reads TGTGCCAGCAGCCTAGACAGGGTAAAGCAGTTCTTC.

Many counts were recorded for this clonotype. CDR3 sequence reads: CASSQDRQYGYTF. The CDR3 bases are TGTGCCAGCAGCCAGGACAGGCAATATGGCTACACCTTC. The chain uses TRBV12-3 or TRBV12-4 and TRBJ1-2; 7 nucleotides align to TRBD1. Trimming removed 6 bases from V and 5 bases from J; junction bases left unmatched: 6. There are 13 residues in the CDR3.

This clonotype appeared many times. J is TRBJ1-5 and V is TRBV2; TRBD1 might be the D (6 bases). Germline V gene data show CDR1 as SNHLY and CDR2 as FYNNEI. The CDR3 length is 17 residues. V lost 6 bases and J 0 bases, leaving 18 bases between the germline ends. The CDR3 DNA is TGTGCCAGCAGCCGTCGTTGGGGGGCGGATAGCAATCAGCCCCAGCATTTT. Encoded protein: CASSRRWGADSNQPQHF.

This clonotype has a count of ten or more. The chain uses TRBV5-4 and TRBJ2-7; D unresolved. The V gene lost 5 bases and the J gene lost 2 bases, with 14 bases spanning the gap. Germline V lookup: CDR1 SGHNT, CDR2 YYREEE (reference sequence). The CDR3 sequence is 14 residues long. The CDR3 reads CASSSKGDPYEQYF. The CDR3 DNA follows: TGTGCCAGCAGTTCTAAAGGTGACCCCTACGAGCAGTACTTC.